This TCR beta chain was observed in a study of brain T cells in children with intractable seizures. CDR3 length: 14 amino acids. Germline V gene sequence: CDR1 LNHDA, CDR2 SQIVND (reference sequence). Trimming left V 3 bases short and J 3 bases short, with 11 bases between. Profiled with immunoSEQ multiplex PCR; TCRdb holds only in-frame clones, not every one. This table has tens of thousands of clones, about 92% appearing once. The chain uses TRBV19 and TRBJ1-1; no clear D. This receptor was identified in a boy in the first two years of life with tuberous sclerosis and intractable seizures. The sequencing here drew on peripheral blood, taken at surgery. The CDR3 bases are TGTGCCAGTAGTATCCGGAGGGTGCACACTGAAGCTTTCTTT. Encoded protein: CASSIRRVHTEAFF.